The clone carrying this TCR beta chain was counted a few times. Its antigen is currently unknown. Primers: 60 Vbeta forward and 13 Jbeta reverse. Only in-frame clones appear in the TCRdb table, and some are missing; sequencing was by immunoSEQ multiplex PCR. The sample shows more than 140,000 clones, 55% to 70% of them seen only once. This CDR3 region has 12 residues. Germline V gene lookup returns CDR1 MNHEY and CDR2 SVGAGI. V was cut by 6 bases and J by 1 base, with 7 bases left in between. The data were obtained in a study of cytomegalovirus exposure and HLA in healthy donors. Study results and limitations: No immune exposure information besides CMV serostatus was available. Cytomegalovirus status, reportedly, was diagnosed with high specificity and sensitivity by the classifier. Researchers reported from a later analysis that most CMV-associated TCR beta chains appeared HLA-restricted. In vitro testing confirmed three CMV-associated chains as specific for CMV antigens.

Sample: PBMCs. The chain uses TRBV6-5 and TRBJ2-7; D might be TRBD1 (5 bases). This receptor was taken from a woman in her thirties in good health and CMV-seropositive. CDR3 in amino acids: CASSQGSYEQYF. In DNA form, the CDR3 reads TGTGCCAGCAGCCAGGGATCCTACGAGCAGTACTTC.